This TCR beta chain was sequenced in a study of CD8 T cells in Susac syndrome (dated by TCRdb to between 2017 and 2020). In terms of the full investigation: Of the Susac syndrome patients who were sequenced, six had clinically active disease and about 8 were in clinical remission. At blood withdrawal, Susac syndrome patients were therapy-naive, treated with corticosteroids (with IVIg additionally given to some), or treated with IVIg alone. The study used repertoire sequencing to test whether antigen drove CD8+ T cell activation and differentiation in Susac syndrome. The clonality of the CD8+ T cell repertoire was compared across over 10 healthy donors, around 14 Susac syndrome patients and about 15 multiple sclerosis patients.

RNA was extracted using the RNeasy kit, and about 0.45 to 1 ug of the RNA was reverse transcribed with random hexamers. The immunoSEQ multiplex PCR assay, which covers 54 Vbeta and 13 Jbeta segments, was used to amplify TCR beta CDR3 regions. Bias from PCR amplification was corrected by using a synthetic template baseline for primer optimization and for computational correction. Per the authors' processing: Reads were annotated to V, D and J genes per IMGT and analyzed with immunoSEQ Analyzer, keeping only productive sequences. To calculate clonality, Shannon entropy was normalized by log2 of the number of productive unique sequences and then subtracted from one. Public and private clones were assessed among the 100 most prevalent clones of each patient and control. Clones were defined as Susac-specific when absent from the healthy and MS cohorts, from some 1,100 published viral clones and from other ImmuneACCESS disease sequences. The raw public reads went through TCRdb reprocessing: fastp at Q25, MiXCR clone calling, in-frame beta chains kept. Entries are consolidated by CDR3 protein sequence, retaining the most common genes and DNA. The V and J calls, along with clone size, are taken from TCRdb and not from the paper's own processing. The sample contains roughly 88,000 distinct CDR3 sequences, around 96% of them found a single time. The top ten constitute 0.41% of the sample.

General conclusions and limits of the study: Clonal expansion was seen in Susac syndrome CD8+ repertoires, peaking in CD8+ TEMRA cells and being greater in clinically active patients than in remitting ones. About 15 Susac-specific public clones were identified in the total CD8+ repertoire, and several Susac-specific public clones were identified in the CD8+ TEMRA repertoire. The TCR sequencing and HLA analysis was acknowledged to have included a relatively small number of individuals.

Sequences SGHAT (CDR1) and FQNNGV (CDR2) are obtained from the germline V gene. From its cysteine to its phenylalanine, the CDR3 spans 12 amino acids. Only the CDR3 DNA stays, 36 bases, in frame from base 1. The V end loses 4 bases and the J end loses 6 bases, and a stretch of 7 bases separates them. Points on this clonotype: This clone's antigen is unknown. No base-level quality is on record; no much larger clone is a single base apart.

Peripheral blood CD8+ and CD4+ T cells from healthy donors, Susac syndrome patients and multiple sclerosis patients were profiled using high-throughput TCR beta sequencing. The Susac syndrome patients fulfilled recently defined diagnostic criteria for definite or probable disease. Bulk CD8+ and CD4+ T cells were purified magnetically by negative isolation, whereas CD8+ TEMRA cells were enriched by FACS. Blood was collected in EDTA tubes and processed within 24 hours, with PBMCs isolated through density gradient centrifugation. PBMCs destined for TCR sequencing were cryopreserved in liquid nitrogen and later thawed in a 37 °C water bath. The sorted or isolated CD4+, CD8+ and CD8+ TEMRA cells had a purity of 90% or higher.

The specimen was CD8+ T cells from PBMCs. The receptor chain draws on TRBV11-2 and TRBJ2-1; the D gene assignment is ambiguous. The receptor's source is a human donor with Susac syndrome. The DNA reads TGTGCCAGCAGCTATGACGGCAATGAGCAGTTCTTC. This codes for CASSYDGNEQFF. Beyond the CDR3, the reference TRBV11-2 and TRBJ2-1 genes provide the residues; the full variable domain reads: EAGVAQSPRYKIIEKRQSVAFWCNPISGHATLYWYQQILGQGPKLLIQFQNNGVVDDSQLPKDRFSAERLKGVDSTLKIQPAKLEDSAVYLCASSYDGNEQFFGPGTRLTVL.